These T cell receptor beta chains were read from a single sample in a study of cytomegalovirus exposure and HLA in healthy donors. The assay was immunoSEQ multiplex PCR, and TCRdb's table has in-frame clones only and misses some. This sample has roughly 150,000 clones; around 78% occur once, and the top ten carry around 1.5%. What was sequenced was PBMCs. Source of these receptors: a man aged 40-55 years in good health and CMV-seronegative. CDR3s include the opening cysteine and the closing phenylalanine or tryptophan. D genes are given only for firm matches. The size of a clone is reported for some rows only, either as once, few or many, or as a class for expanded clones.

j_call,d_call,clone_size,v_call,cdr3_nt,cdr3_aa
TRBJ2-1,TRBD2,once,TRBV5-6,TGTGCCAGCAGCCCCGGACTAGCGGACAATGAGCAGTTCTTC,CASSPGLADNEQFF
TRBJ1-3,-,-,TRBV6-6,TGTGCCAGCAGTTACGGGGCAGACTCTGGAAACACCATATATTTT,CASSYGADSGNTIYF
TRBJ1-2,TRBD1,-,TRBV7-9,TGTGCTAGCAGCTTCGAACAGGGGGCGGGCTACACCTTC,CASSFEQGAGYTF
TRBJ2-7,-,-,TRBV19,TGTGCCAGTAGTTGGTCGGCAGGGTTATCCTACGAGCAGTACTTC,CASSWSAGLSYEQYF
TRBJ2-7,TRBD2,-,TRBV4-1,TGCGCCAGCAGCCAAACCCCCAGCGGGAGGGTCTACGAGCAGTACTTC,CASSQTPSGRVYEQYF
TRBJ1-5,-,-,TRBV2,TGTGCCAGCATCGCCTCGGGGAGCAATCAGCCCCAGCATTTT,CASIASGSNQPQHF
TRBJ1-2,-,-,TRBV5-4,TGTGCCAGCAGTAAAGACAGAGCTAACTATGGCTACACCTTC,CASSKDRANYGYTF
TRBJ2-5,-,-,TRBV4-2,TGTGCCAGCAGCCAAGGGACGGGAGCGGGAGAGACCCAGTACTTC,CASSQGTGAGETQYF
TRBJ2-1,TRBD2,-,TRBV7-3,TGTGCCAGCAGCTTACTGGCGGGAGACAATGAGCAGTTCTTC,CASSLLAGDNEQFF
TRBJ1-6,TRBD1,-,TRBV2,TGTGCCAGCAGGGACAGGGGTGGAAGAGAATCACCCCTCCACTTT,CASRDRGGRESPLHF
TRBJ2-4,TRBD2,-,TRBV5-1,TGCGCCAGCAGCCAAGCGGGAGGGGTAGCCAAAAACAGTCAGTACTTC,CASSQAGGVAKNSQYF
TRBJ2-7,-,-,TRBV28,TGTGCCAGCAGTTTATCCACAGGGTTCCAAACCTACGAGCAGTACTTC,CASSLSTGFQTYEQYF
TRBJ2-7,TRBD1,-,TRBV29-1,TGCAGCGTTGCTCTTCGGGACAGGGAGCAGTCGGTGGAGCAGTACTTC,CSVALRDREQSVEQYF
TRBJ1-2,TRBD1,-,TRBV10-3,TGTGCCATCAGTGCAGACAGGGGATATGGCTACACCTTC,CAISADRGYGYTF
TRBJ2-7,TRBD1,-,TRBV7-9,TGTGCCAGCAGCCCCCAGGCGGGGACAGGGTCGCTCTACGAGCAGTACTTC,CASSPQAGTGSLYEQYF
TRBJ2-2,-,-,TRBV7-9,TGTGCCAGCAGCCCCCTTCGCGGGAGAGGGGGGACCGGGGAGCTGTTTTTT,CASSPLRGRGGTGELFF
TRBJ2-1,TRBD2,-,TRBV11-2,TGTGCCAGCAGCTTAAGCGGGAGAGGCTACAATGAGCAGTTCTTC,CASSLSGRGYNEQFF
TRBJ2-1,TRBD2,-,TRBV5-1,TGCGCCAGCAGCCCCGGGACTAGCGGATCCAATGAGCAGTTCTTC,CASSPGTSGSNEQFF
TRBJ2-1,-,-,TRBV5-4,TGTGCCAGCAGCTTGACCTCCAGAAATGAGCAGTTCTTC,CASSLTSRNEQFF
TRBJ1-1,-,-,TRBV2,TGTGCCAGCAGTGGACAGGCTAACACTGAAGCTTTCTTT,CASSGQANTEAFF
TRBJ2-1,-,-,TRBV5-1,TGCGCCAGCAGCCTTGCCATCGGCTCCTACAATGAGCAGTTCTTC,CASSLAIGSYNEQFF
TRBJ1-4,TRBD1,-,TRBV25-1,TGTGCCAGCAGTGACGACAGGGGTCGTAGTGAAAAACTGTTTTTT,CASSDDRGRSEKLFF
TRBJ2-2,TRBD2,-,TRBV5-1,TGCGCCAGCAGCTTGGGACTAGCGGGAAGGAGCGGGGAGCTGTTTTTT,CASSLGLAGRSGELFF
TRBJ1-3,TRBD1,-,TRBV6-5,TGTGCCAGCAGTTCCACGGGACAGGGGGCTGGAAACACCATATATTTT,CASSSTGQGAGNTIYF
TRBJ2-7,-,-,TRBV10-3,TGTGCCATCAGTGAGTCGGAAGACACCTCCTACGAGCAGTACTTC,CAISESEDTSYEQYF
TRBJ1-5,-,-,TRBV7-9,TGTGCCAGCAGCGGGAGCGAACGTCAGCCCCAGCATTTT,CASSGSERQPQHF
TRBJ2-3,-,-,TRBV5-1,TGCGCCAGCAGCTTGGAACGACAAGTCCAAGATACGCAGTATTTT,CASSLERQVQDTQYF
TRBJ2-7,-,-,TRBV9,TGTGCCAGCAGCGCGGACGAGGGGGATGGCTACGAGCAGTACTTC,CASSADEGDGYEQYF
TRBJ1-3,-,-,TRBV5-1,TGCGCCAGCAGCCACACGGGAGCGAGGGGAGACGGGGACACCATATATTTT,CASSHTGARGDGDTIYF
TRBJ1-5,TRBD1,-,TRBV4-1,TGCGCCAGCAGGACCGGGACAGCTAGCAATCAGCCCCAGCATTTT,CASRTGTASNQPQHF
TRBJ2-7,-,-,TRBV7-7,TGTGCCAGCAGCCCGACAGCCGAGTCCTACGAGCAGTACTTC,CASSPTAESYEQYF
TRBJ1-4,TRBD1,once,TRBV5-6,TGTGCCAGCAGCTTTGACAGGGTAGATGAAAAACTGTTTTTT,CASSFDRVDEKLFF